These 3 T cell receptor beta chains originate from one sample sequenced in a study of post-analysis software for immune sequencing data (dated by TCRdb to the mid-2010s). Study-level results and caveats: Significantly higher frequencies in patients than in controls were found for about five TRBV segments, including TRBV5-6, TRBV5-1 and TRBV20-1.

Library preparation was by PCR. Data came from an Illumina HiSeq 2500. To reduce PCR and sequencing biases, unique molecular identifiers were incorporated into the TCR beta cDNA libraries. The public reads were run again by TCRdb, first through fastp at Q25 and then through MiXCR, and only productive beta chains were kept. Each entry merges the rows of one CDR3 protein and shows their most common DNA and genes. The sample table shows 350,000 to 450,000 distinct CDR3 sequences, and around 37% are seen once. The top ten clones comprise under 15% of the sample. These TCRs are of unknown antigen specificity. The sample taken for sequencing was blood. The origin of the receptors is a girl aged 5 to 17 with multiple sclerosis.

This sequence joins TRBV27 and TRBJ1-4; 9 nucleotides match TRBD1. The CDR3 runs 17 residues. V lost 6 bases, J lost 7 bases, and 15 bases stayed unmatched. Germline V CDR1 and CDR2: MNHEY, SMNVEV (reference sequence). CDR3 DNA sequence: TGTGCCAGCAGACCCGGGACAGGGAGGGGATATAGTGAAAAACTGTTTTTT. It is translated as CASRPGTGRGYSEKLFF.

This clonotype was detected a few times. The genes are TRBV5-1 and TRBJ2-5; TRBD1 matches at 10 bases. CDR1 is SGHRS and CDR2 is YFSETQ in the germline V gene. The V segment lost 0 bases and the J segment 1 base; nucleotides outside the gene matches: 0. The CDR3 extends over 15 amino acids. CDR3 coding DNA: TGCGCCAGCAGCTTGGGGACAGGGGGCCAAGAGACCCAGTACTTC. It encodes CASSLGTGGQETQYF. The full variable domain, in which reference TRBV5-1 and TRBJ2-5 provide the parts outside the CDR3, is KAGVTQTPRYLIKTRGQQVTLSCSPISGHRSVSWYQQTPGQGLQFLFEYFSETQRNKGNFPGRFSGRQFSNSRSEMNVSTLELGDSALYLCASSLGTGGQETQYFGPGTRLLVL.

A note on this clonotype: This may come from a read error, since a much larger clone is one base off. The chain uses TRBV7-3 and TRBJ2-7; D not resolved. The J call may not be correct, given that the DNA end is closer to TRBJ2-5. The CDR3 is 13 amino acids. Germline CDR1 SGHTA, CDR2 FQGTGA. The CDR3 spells CASSPGPVETQYF. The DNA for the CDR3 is TGTGCCAGCAGCCCAGGTCCGGTAGAGACCCAGTACTTC.